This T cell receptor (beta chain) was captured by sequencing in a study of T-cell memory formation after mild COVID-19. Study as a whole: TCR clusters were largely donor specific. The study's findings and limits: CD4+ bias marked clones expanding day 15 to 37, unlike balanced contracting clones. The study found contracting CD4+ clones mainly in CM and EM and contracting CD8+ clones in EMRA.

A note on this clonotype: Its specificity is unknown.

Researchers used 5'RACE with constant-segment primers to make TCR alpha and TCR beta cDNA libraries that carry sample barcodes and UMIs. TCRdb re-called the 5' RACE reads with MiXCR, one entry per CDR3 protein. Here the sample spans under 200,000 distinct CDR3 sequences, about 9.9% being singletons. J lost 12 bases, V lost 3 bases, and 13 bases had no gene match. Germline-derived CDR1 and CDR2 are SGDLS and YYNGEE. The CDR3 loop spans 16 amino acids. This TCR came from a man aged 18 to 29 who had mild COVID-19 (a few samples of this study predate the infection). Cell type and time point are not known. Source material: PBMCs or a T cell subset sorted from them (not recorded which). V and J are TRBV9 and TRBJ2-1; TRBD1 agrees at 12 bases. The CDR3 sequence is CASSAPSGTGGLGQFF. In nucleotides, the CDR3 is TGTGCCAGCAGCGCACCGTCCGGGACAGGGGGCTTAGGGCAGTTCTTC.